Presented here are 5 T cell receptor beta chains from one specimen sequenced in a study of vaccination and CD4 T cells after COVID-19. Antigen specificity for these receptors is unknown. Cultured CD4+ T-cell DNA underwent Oncomine TCR Beta short-read sequencing. TCRdb reanalysed the PCR reads using MiXCR and keeps one entry per CDR3 protein. The sample has about 13,000 distinct CDR3 sequences, about a third seen once; the top ten hold 9.5% to 13%. Treatment defined: approximately 9-day PBMC culture with coronavirus spike peptide pools or control peptides (ViraFEST assay). The source material was CD4+ T cells from blood, cultured in vitro. These receptors were obtained from a human donor who had recovered from COVID-19.

This clonotype showed up just a few times. V usage is TRBV2 and J usage is TRBJ1-2, with 7 bases lining up with TRBD1. Germline V gene lookup returns CDR1 SNHLY and CDR2 FYNNEI. This CDR3 is built from 14 residues. V was pared by 7 bases and J by 4 bases, with 9 bases of the junction left unmatched. Here the CDR3 DNA reads TGTGCCAGCACCGACGGACAGGTTGGCTATGGCTACACCTTC. This codes for CASTDGQVGYGYTF.

This clonotype showed up just a few times. The genes are TRBV19 and TRBJ1-1, with no clear D. The germline V gene has CDR1 LNHDA and CDR2 SQIVND (reference sequence). The CDR3 is made up of 13 amino acids. Trimming shortened V by 4 bases and J by 0 bases, and 6 bases separated the two germline ends. The CDR3 DNA reads TGTGCCAGTAGTAGTGCCATGAACACTGAAGCTTTCTTT. It encodes CASSSAMNTEAFF.

Here the CDR3 DNA reads TGTGCCACCAAAAAACAGGGCGGGGGGCCCCAGCATTTT. This codes for CATKKQGGGPQHF. The gene calls are TRBV28 and TRBJ1-5; D possibly corresponds to TRBD1 (6 bases). Germline loops: CDR1 MDHEN, CDR2 SYDVKM. CDR3 length: 13 residues. V lost 10 bases to trimming and J lost 9 bases, with 19 bases between them.

This clonotype was detected a few times. The J gene is TRBJ2-5, the V gene TRBV15; 10 nucleotides line up with TRBD2. CDR1 LNHNV and CDR2 YYDKDF come from the germline V gene (reference sequence). The CDR3 totals 15 residues. J gave up 5 bases and V 5 bases, and 8 bases lay outside the gene matches. CDR3 region: CATSGLAAVEETQYF. The CDR3 DNA reads as TGTGCCACCAGCGGACTAGCGGCGGTCGAGGAGACCCAGTACTTC. The entire variable domain, with the rest obtained from reference TRBV15 and TRBJ2-5, is as follows: DAMVIQNPRYQVTQFGKPVTLSCSQTLNHNVMYWYQQKSSQAPKLLFHYYDKDFNNEADTPDNFQSRRPNTSFCFLDIRSPGLGDTAMYLCATSGLAAVEETQYFGPGTRLLVL.

The V gene is TRBV30, the J gene TRBJ1-2, with D unclear. Germline V gene sequence: CDR1 GTSNPN, CDR2 SVGIG (reference sequence). V dropped 0 bases and J dropped 0 bases, with 5 bases sitting between them. The CDR3 totals 13 residues. The CDR3 loop reads CAWSVATNYGYTF. The CDR3 coding sequence is TGTGCCTGGAGTGTCGCAACTAACTATGGCTACACCTTC.